This is a list of T cell receptor beta chains from one sample in a study of blood T cell repertoires in COVID-19. Here immunoSEQ multiplex PCR was the method, and the copy in TCRdb shows in-frame clones only, minus some. The sample includes about 130,000 clones, approximately 80% seen only once; the top ten take roughly 10%. The sequenced sample was peripheral blood. These receptors all stem from a man in his forties with active or convalescent COVID-19. CDR3s include the opening cysteine and the closing phenylalanine or tryptophan. A D gene is named only where the DNA matches it firmly. Size values are once, few and many counts, or a class for expanded clones, and some rows have none.

cdr3_length	clone_size	j_call	d_call	v_call	cdr3_aa	cdr3_nt
11	.	TRBJ2-7	.	TRBV20-1	CSARSGFEQYF	TGCAGTGCTAGGTCGGGGTTCGAGCAGTACTTC
15	.	TRBJ2-7	TRBD1	TRBV27	CASSTWDRASYEQYF	TGTGCCAGCAGTACGTGGGACAGGGCGTCCTACGAGCAGTACTTC
13	.	TRBJ2-7	.	TRBV11-2	CASSSRSSYEQYF	TGTGCCAGCAGCTCGAGGAGCTCCTACGAGCAGTACTTC
11	few	TRBJ2-1	.	TRBV20-1	CRVQAGHEQFF	TGCAGGGTTCAGGCGGGGCATGAGCAGTTCTTC
13	few	TRBJ2-5	.	TRBV19	CASSMTGQETQYF	TGTGCCAGTAGTATGACAGGCCAAGAGACCCAGTACTTC
14	.	TRBJ2-7	.	TRBV7-2	CASSPPGRNYEQYF	TGTGCCAGCAGCCCCCCGGGAAGAAACTACGAGCAGTACTTC
16	.	TRBJ2-2	.	TRBV6-4	CASSPTLLGNTGELFF	TGTGCCAGCAGCCCCACTCTTCTAGGGAACACCGGGGAGCTGTTTTTT
13	.	TRBJ2-2	.	TRBV12-3/TRBV12-4	CASRGSNTGELFF	TGTGCCAGCCGAGGATCGAACACCGGGGAGCTGTTTTTT
11	.	TRBJ2-5	.	TRBV2	CASTGKETQYF	TGTGCCAGCACCGGGAAAGAGACCCAGTACTTC
13	few	TRBJ1-1	TRBD1	TRBV29-1	CSFAADRYTEAFF	TGCAGCTTCGCTGCGGACAGGTACACTGAAGCTTTCTTT
15	.	TRBJ1-5	.	TRBV25-1	CASSDPGSSNQPQHF	TGTGCCAGCAGTGATCCGGGGTCTAGCAATCAGCCCCAGCATTTT
13	.	TRBJ1-6	TRBD1	TRBV6-5	CASSRDRNSPLHF	TGTGCCAGCAGTCGGGACAGAAATTCACCCCTCCACTTT
15	.	TRBJ2-2	TRBD1	TRBV4-3	CASSQEGGKTGELFF	TGCGCCAGCAGCCAAGAAGGGGGCAAGACCGGGGAGCTGTTTTTT
14	.	TRBJ1-5	TRBD1	TRBV19	CASSTQGRNQPQHF	TGTGCCAGTAGTACACAGGGGCGCAATCAGCCCCAGCATTTT
15	once	TRBJ2-2	TRBD1	TRBV5-4	CASSLVQGWTGELFF	TGTGCCAGCAGCTTGGTACAGGGGTGGACCGGGGAGCTGTTTTTT
15	.	TRBJ1-1	.	TRBV7-8	CATRRERGGNTEAFF	TGTGCCACCCGGAGGGAAAGGGGGGGGAACACTGAAGCTTTCTTT
12	few	TRBJ1-5	.	TRBV29-1	CSDRVSNQPQHF	TGCAGCGACAGGGTGAGCAATCAGCCCCAGCATTTT
16	few	TRBJ2-2	.	TRBV4-1	CASRTPGLPDTGELFF	TGCGCCAGCAGGACCCCGGGACTCCCGGACACCGGGGAGCTGTTTTTT
12	.	TRBJ2-7	TRBD1	TRBV11-2	CASSLAGQASSF	TGTGCCAGCAGCCTCGCGGGACAGGCCTCAAGTTTC
19	.	TRBJ2-2	TRBD1	TRBV18	CASSNTWGQRKSNTGELFF	TGTGCCAGCTCAAATACCTGGGGACAGAGAAAATCGAACACCGGGGAGCTGTTTTTT
14	once	TRBJ1-4	.	TRBV30	CAGRTGPENEKLFF	TGTGCCGGAAGGACTGGCCCAGAGAATGAAAAACTGTTTTTT
15	.	TRBJ1-5	.	TRBV2	CASSWTESSNQPQHF	TGTGCCAGCAGTTGGACAGAAAGTAGCAATCAGCCCCAGCATTTT
15	.	TRBJ2-5	TRBD2	TRBV6-2/TRBV6-3	CASSYSRGGGETQYF	TGTGCCAGCAGTTACTCCCGGGGGGGCGGGGAGACCCAGTACTTC
16	.	TRBJ2-3	.	TRBV6-4	CASSDSGWGGTDTQYF	TGTGCCAGCAGTGACTCAGGGTGGGGAGGCACAGATACGCAGTATTTT
16	few	TRBJ2-5	TRBD2	TRBV10-1	CASSEVGGGPMETQYF	TGCGCCAGCAGTGAAGTTGGCGGGGGGCCGATGGAGACCCAGTACTTC
14	.	TRBJ2-3	TRBD1	TRBV7-3	CASSQTGAADTQYF	TGTGCCAGCAGCCAAACAGGGGCCGCAGATACGCAGTATTTT
15	.	TRBJ1-6	.	TRBV27	CASSVKQGGSSPLHF	TGTGCCAGCAGTGTAAAACAGGGTGGGTCTTCACCCCTCCACTTT
17	.	TRBJ2-1	.	TRBV27	CASTLRRAGAPFNEQFF	TGTGCCAGCACTCTAAGGAGGGCGGGGGCCCCCTTCAATGAGCAGTTCTTC
17	.	TRBJ2-7	TRBD1	TRBV18	CASSPPGRQGVSYEQYF	TGTGCCAGCTCACCACCGGGGCGACAGGGGGTTAGCTACGAGCAGTACTTC
14	.	TRBJ1-1	.	TRBV7-2	CASSLVQGIAEAFF	TGTGCCAGCAGCTTAGTACAGGGTATAGCTGAAGCTTTCTTT
14	.	TRBJ2-5	.	TRBV13	CASSLLDYTETQYF	TGTGCCAGCAGCTTACTGGACTACACAGAGACCCAGTACTTC
13	.	TRBJ2-3	TRBD2	TRBV6-5	CAGTGTSVDTQYF	TGTGCCGGTACCGGGACTAGCGTGGATACGCAGTATTTT
19	.	TRBJ2-1	TRBD2	TRBV5-4	CASSSVGTSGGAEYNEQFF	TGTGCCAGCAGCTCAGTGGGGACTAGCGGGGGGGCAGAGTACAATGAGCAGTTCTTC
14	.	TRBJ2-3	.	TRBV5-1	CASSRGLSTDTQYF	TGCGCCAGCAGTCGGGGACTTAGCACAGATACGCAGTATTTT
16	.	TRBJ1-6	TRBD1	TRBV9	CASSVGGGAYNSPLHF	TGTGCCAGCAGCGTAGGAGGGGGCGCCTATAATTCACCCCTCCACTTT
16	.	TRBJ1-1	.	TRBV19	CASRGGLGLMNTEAFF	TGTGCCAGTAGGGGCGGCTTGGGACTCATGAACACTGAAGCTTTCTTT
16	.	TRBJ1-6	TRBD1	TRBV5-1	CASSGSDRGDNSPLHF	TGCGCCAGCAGCGGGTCGGACAGGGGGGACAATTCACCCCTCCACTTT
15	.	TRBJ2-7	TRBD2	TRBV7-2	CASSMGLAVSYEQYF	TGTGCCAGCAGCATGGGACTAGCGGTATCCTACGAGCAGTACTTC
17	.	TRBJ2-2	.	TRBV5-4	CASSQTTSGAGTGELFF	TGTGCCAGCAGCCAGACTACATCAGGGGCGGGCACCGGGGAGCTGTTTTTT
14	.	TRBJ2-7	TRBD1	TRBV15	CATSIPGQGYEQYF	TGTGCCACCAGCATTCCGGGACAGGGCTACGAGCAGTACTTC
13	.	TRBJ1-2	.	TRBV28	CASRYLANYGYTF	TGTGCCAGCAGATACCTAGCTAACTATGGCTACACCTTC
17	.	TRBJ1-6	.	TRBV18	CASSPTAGITYNSPLHF	TGTGCCAGCTCACCCACGGCAGGGATTACCTATAATTCACCCCTCCACTTT
14	.	TRBJ1-6	.	TRBV11-1	CASSPTNRDSPLHF	TGTGCCAGCAGCCCCACGAACAGGGATTCACCCCTCCACTTT
15	.	TRBJ2-7	TRBD2	TRBV7-8	CASSPTSGGPYEQYF	TGTGCCAGCAGCCCAACTAGCGGGGGCCCCTACGAGCAGTACTTC
15	.	TRBJ1-1	.	TRBV6-5	CASSYSGGSNTEAFF	TGTGCCAGCAGTTACTCCGGGGGTTCGAACACTGAAGCTTTCTTT
16	.	TRBJ2-2	.	TRBV6-2/TRBV6-3	CASSYFPLSISGELFF	TGTGCCAGCAGTTATTTCCCCCTAAGCATATCCGGGGAGCTGTTTTTT